This record concerns one T cell receptor beta chain sequence. In its sample, this clone was seen once. Its antigen specificity is not known. There are no base qualities to consult, and no much larger clone falls within one base. These data come from a study of shared clonotypes between healthy human individuals (TCRdb year 2020). For context, the study as a whole: Three men and a couple of women, aged 18 to 49 years, made up the cohort. Each donor's leukapheresis produced roughly between about 0.85 and 10 billion PBMCs. Different laboratories and diverse techniques were used to prepare libraries and sequence TCR repertoires, to increase sequencing depth and limit assay-specific biases. For each donor, CD4 naive and CD4 memory were each run on three plates, CD8 naive on two plates, and CD8 memory on one plate. To estimate repertoire size and how much clonotypes are shared between individuals, the study performed deep sequencing of blood TCR repertoires from about five healthy adults.

CD8 naive samples consisted of CD45RO-negative cells that were positively selected for CCR7, yielding a CD45RA+CCR7+ population without TemRA cells. Healthy HIV-negative adults with no recently reported acute infections or vaccinations were included as donors. Only Caucasian adults living in Nashville, Tennessee, USA were represented among the donors. After blood collection by leukapheresis, PBMCs were isolated using Ficoll-Histopaque density gradient centrifugation and then cryopreserved in the vapor phase of liquid nitrogen. Analytical flow cytometry was used to check the purity and quantity of every magnetically sorted T cell population. Each sorted fraction had its genomic DNA isolated and then quantified by UV absorbance on a Nanodrop 2000c. General findings and caveats noted by the study authors: The small number of donors limited the genetic and exposure-history diversity represented. Higher generation probabilities were observed for clonotypes shared by all four sorted-subset donors than for non-shared clonotypes. When a few donors were compared, the shared fraction of clonotypes was about 5.4% for naive CD4, approximately 3.5% for naive CD8, roughly 2.5% for memory CD4, and 0.35% to 0.4% for memory CD8. Pairwise subsampling led to the expectation that sequencing depth would affect the degree of clonotype sharing among donors. Rarefaction of sorted-subset datasets indicated incomplete sequencing despite the large sequencing depth. Sampling was limited to blood, and TCR repertoires in tissue likely differ from TCR repertoires in blood. Naive subsets generally had larger estimated clonotype richness than memory subsets did.

TCR CDR3 regions were amplified from genomic DNA by multiplex PCR using the deep immunoSEQ assay. For each cell subset, the extracted genomic DNA was distributed evenly across all wells of several immunoSEQ 96-well plates, and each plate served as one replicate. For sorted subsets, each replicate PCR was loaded with around 220 ng genomic DNA, equivalent to about 33,000 T cell genomes. Purified libraries were measured with a Qubit 3.0 fluorometer, size-checked on a Bioanalyzer 2100, and measured again with the KAPA Library Quantification kit. Each immunoSEQ 96-well plate was sequenced on its own single-read 150-cycle Illumina NextSeq 550 flow cell. From the authors' description of their analysis: Because the immunoSEQ output held only junctional sequences and lacked quality scores, the filtering could not match the filtering applied to full-length reads. To assign V/J genes and CDR3, sequences were annotated against IMGT germline references using PyIR, a Python wrapper for IgBLAST v1.9. Reads with weak V/J assignments (E-value above 1e-6), missing CDR3, stop codons, out-of-frame junctions, or ambiguous translated residues were removed. V3J clonotypes were defined as sequences sharing the same inferred V gene, J gene, and CDR3 amino acid sequence. Percentage overlap between repertoires was calculated by dividing the number of shared unique clonotypes by the size of the smaller repertoire. Richness of each repertoire was evaluated using RTK rarefaction, the Chao1 estimator, and Recon v2.1 estimates of unobserved clonotypes. Generation probabilities for all TCRbeta clonotypes obtained by the gDNA method from a handful of donors were computed using OLGA. Drawn from immuneACCESS, this table holds only the in-frame rearrangements with V and J called that TCRdb kept. Clones are partly lost; checked studies trace under half to an unresolved V gene and leave the rest unexplained. The DNA gave D and trimming, while V, J and clone size come from that table. The sample records about 2.1 million clones, approximately 94% of which are singletons. The top ten constitute roughly 1.7% of the sample.

The clonotype comes from a man between 18 and 29 years old in good health. Some clones in this sample may be carry-over from other donors' samples. What was sequenced was naive CD8+ T cells from PBMCs. Per the publication, the cell subset or site label means: CD45RA+CCR7+.

The CDR3 has the sequence CASSGSGATNEKLFF. The DNA is as follows: TGTGCCAGCAGCGGCTCAGGGGCAACTAATGAAAAACTGTTTTTT. The chain is made from TRBV5-6 and TRBJ1-4, with a weak D call of TRBD1 (6 bases match). Taken from the germline V gene, the CDR1 and CDR2 loops are SGHDT and YYEEEE. Its CDR3 holds 15 amino acids, cysteine through phenylalanine. The kept DNA is CDR3 alone, 45 bases in frame from the first base. V is pared back by 4 bases and J by 0 bases, with 10 bases lying between the germline termini.